The rows below give T cell receptor beta chains drawn from one sample of a study of blood T cell repertoires in COVID-19. The assay was immunoSEQ multiplex PCR, and TCRdb's table has in-frame clones only and misses some. Altogether 200,000 to 250,000 clones are present, roughly 88% being singletons, with the ten largest covering around 1.4%. The sequencing input was peripheral blood. All receptors derive from a man aged 18 to 30 with active or convalescent COVID-19. The CDR3 runs from the conserved cysteine through the conserved F or W.

CDR3 | V | length | J
CASSQEERGTGNTIYF | TRBV4-1 | 16 | TRBJ1-3
CASSRQGSMGTIYF | TRBV18 | 14 | TRBJ1-3
CASSISRDRGSYNSPLHF | TRBV9 | 18 | TRBJ1-6
CASSLLAGEPLEQFF | TRBV6-5 | 15 | TRBJ2-1
CASSEATSGRAWLWDEQFF | TRBV6-1 | 19 | TRBJ2-1
CASSVPGGTEAFF | TRBV10-1 | 13 | TRBJ1-1
CSVEKSGRRPDTQYF | TRBV29-1 | 15 | TRBJ2-3
CASSLSAAGEWSYNEQFF | TRBV27 | 18 | TRBJ2-1
CASSPPDAVAQYF | TRBV5-4 | 13 | TRBJ2-5
CAWRGGTDTQYF | TRBV30 | 12 | TRBJ2-3
CASSWEAGPGGEQFF | TRBV7-8 | 15 | TRBJ2-1
CASRSLQGSNQPQHF | TRBV28 | 15 | TRBJ1-5
CAISEGRGSYGYTF | TRBV10-3 | 14 | TRBJ1-2
CASSLWQTSTDTQYF | TRBV28 | 15 | TRBJ2-3
CASSQEGGGGEKLFF | TRBV4-3 | 15 | TRBJ1-4
CASSSSLQETQYF | TRBV27 | 13 | TRBJ2-5
CSVETSAGGDYGYTF | TRBV29-1 | 15 | TRBJ1-2
CASSGVTKNIQYF | TRBV28 | 13 | TRBJ2-4
CASGTGEYYYGYTF | TRBV6-5 | 14 | TRBJ1-2
CASRPLRDKGNSPLHF | TRBV19 | 16 | TRBJ1-6
CASSFSGVAYNEQFF | TRBV28 | 15 | TRBJ2-1
CASTGLPGGYNSPLHF | TRBV28 | 16 | TRBJ1-6
CASSHATGGRTYEQYF | TRBV4-1 | 16 | TRBJ2-7
CATRGKRTSGYNEQFF | TRBV24-1 | 16 | TRBJ2-1
CASSTRTGFYGYTF | TRBV13 | 14 | TRBJ1-2
CASSLARMETQYF | TRBV5-1 | 13 | TRBJ2-5
CASSSTGQSYEQYF | TRBV6-5 | 14 | TRBJ2-7
CASSEVGGLGYGYTF | TRBV6-1 | 15 | TRBJ1-2
CASSEARPYEQYF | TRBV2 | 13 | TRBJ2-7
CASSDTQGLIYGYTF | TRBV21-1 | 15 | TRBJ1-2
CASRGSGLTDTQYF | TRBV2 | 14 | TRBJ2-3
CASSVGTVNTEAFF | TRBV9 | 14 | TRBJ1-1
CASSRGSGISEQYF | TRBV7-3 | 14 | TRBJ2-7
CAISERTGGNYEQYF | TRBV10-3 | 15 | TRBJ2-7
CASRPSRGGSGETQYF | TRBV27 | 16 | TRBJ2-5
CASSEDSMNTEAFF | TRBV10-1 | 14 | TRBJ1-1
CASSSTGDYGYTF | TRBV9 | 13 | TRBJ1-2